The rows below give T cell receptor beta chains drawn from one sample of a study of identical twins. MiXCR, applied by TCRdb to the 5' RACE reads, yields one record per CDR3 protein. The table includes roughly 710,000 distinct CDR3 sequences, roughly 6% detected once. The material sequenced was naive T cells sorted from blood. The source is a man between 18 and 29 years old in good health. Both conserved end residues are part of each CDR3. A D gene is named only where the DNA matches it firmly. Expanded clones are given a class, and other clones once, few, many or no size at all.

clone_size	v_call	d_call	j_call	cdr3_nt	cdr3_aa
many	TRBV5-1	NA	TRBJ1-3	TGCGCCAGCAGCTTGGCGGGACCCCGAAACACCATATATTTT	CASSLAGPRNTIYF
many	TRBV20-1	NA	TRBJ1-5	TGCAGTGCTAGCCACCAAGGGGATCAGCCCCAGCATTTT	CSASHQGDQPQHF
many	TRBV7-2	NA	TRBJ1-4	TGTGCCAGCAGCTTGGGGATGAGAGAAAAACTGTTTTTT	CASSLGMREKLFF
many	TRBV7-9	TRBD2	TRBJ2-5	TGTGCCAGCAGCTTAGACCCAGCGGGAGTAAGGGAGACCCAGTACTTC	CASSLDPAGVRETQYF
NA	TRBV6-4	TRBD1	TRBJ1-1	TGTGCCAGCAGTGAATTTTTAGGGGGCGAAGCTTTCTTT	CASSEFLGGEAFF
NA	TRBV7-2	NA	TRBJ1-3	TGTGCCAGCAGCTTTGCCCGGACAGCGAGCTCTGGAAACACCATATATTTT	CASSFARTASSGNTIYF
many	TRBV4-1	NA	TRBJ2-1	TGCGCCAGCAGCCACGATGGAGGTAGCTTCTACAATGAGCAGTTCTTC	CASSHDGGSFYNEQFF
few	TRBV12-3/TRBV12-4	TRBD1	TRBJ1-2	TGTGCCAGCAGTTCGATACAGGGGATGGTGAGATACACCTTC	CASSSIQGMVRYTF
many	TRBV12-3/TRBV12-4	NA	TRBJ2-3	TGTGCCAGCAGGGAGGACAGAAGCACAGATACGCAGTATTTT	CASREDRSTDTQYF
NA	TRBV7-9	NA	TRBJ1-5	TGTGCCAGCAGCTTATGGACGGGGGGGAAAAGCAATCAGCCCCAGCATTTT	CASSLWTGGKSNQPQHF
many	TRBV29-1	NA	TRBJ2-1	TGCAGCGTTGAAGTCCGGGGGAATGAGCAGTTCTTC	CSVEVRGNEQFF
many	TRBV20-1	TRBD2	TRBJ2-1	TGCAGTGCCAGGCTCCCTAGCGGGATACACCTCAATGAGCAGTTCTTC	CSARLPSGIHLNEQFF
many	TRBV11-2	TRBD1	TRBJ1-3	TGTGCCAGCAGCTTAGTGGCAGGGGGCGCTCGTTCTTCTGGAAACACCATATATTTT	CASSLVAGGARSSGNTIYF
few	TRBV6-4	NA	TRBJ2-5	TGTGCCAGCAGTGACGGCCTTAGAACGAGGGGGGAGACCCAGTACTTC	CASSDGLRTRGETQYF
many	TRBV29-1	TRBD2	TRBJ2-5	TGCAGCGTTGATGGGCTCGGGAGGGAGCTTAATCAAGAGACCCAGTACTTC	CSVDGLGRELNQETQYF
many	TRBV5-1	TRBD1	TRBJ1-1	TGCGCCAGCAGCGCCGGACAGGGGGCTGAAGCTTTCTTT	CASSAGQGAEAFF
few	TRBV18	NA	TRBJ2-1	TGTGCCAGCTCACCTCCAAACAGGGGAAGGCGGGAGTCGTACAATGAGCAGTTCTTC	CASSPPNRGRRESYNEQFF
few	TRBV14	NA	TRBJ1-4	TGTGCCAGCAGCCAAGATTCCCCCAGCGTACAGCTAAATGAAAAACTGTTTTTT	CASSQDSPSVQLNEKLFF
NA	TRBV5-1	NA	TRBJ2-1	TGCGCCAGCAGCTTAACAGTTGGCAGCAATGAGCAGTTCTTC	CASSLTVGSNEQFF